The rows below give T cell receptor beta chains drawn from one sample of a study of technical replicates of blood from a handful of donors. Using immunoSEQ multiplex PCR, the repertoire was profiled, and TCRdb retains in-frame clones only, with some absent. The table lists 55,000 to 75,000 clones, over 75% of them singletons, with roughly 5.6% in the top ten. The specimen was PBMCs. Every receptor here comes from a human donor in good health. Some clones in this sample may be carry-over from other donors' samples. Both conserved end residues are part of each CDR3. A D gene is named only where the DNA matches it firmly. Clone size is shown for a subset of rows, as once, few, many or a class of expanded clone.

CDR3 protein | CDR3 DNA | V gene | clone size | D gene | J gene
CASSEAGTPYNEQFF | TGTGCCAGCAGTGAGGCGGGAACCCCCTACAATGAGCAGTTCTTC | TRBV25-1 | . | . | TRBJ2-1
CAWNMGGGSDTQYF | TGTGCCTGGAACATGGGGGGGGGATCAGATACGCAGTATTTT | TRBV30 | . | TRBD2 | TRBJ2-3
CASSPGTGDPYTQYF | TGTGCCAGCAGCCCCGGGACAGGGGATCCTTATACGCAGTATTTT | TRBV7-9 | . | TRBD1 | TRBJ2-3
CASSLVFRGQGLNTGELFF | TGTGCCAGCAGCTTAGTGTTCCGGGGACAGGGTCTTAACACCGGGGAGCTGTTTTTT | TRBV11-1 | . | TRBD1 | TRBJ2-2
CASSLVAGGLGEQFF | TGTGCCAGCAGCTTAGTAGCGGGGGGCCTAGGTGAGCAGTTCTTC | TRBV11-1 | . | TRBD2 | TRBJ2-1
CAIQGFNNSPLHF | TGTGCCATCCAGGGTTTTAATAATTCACCCCTCCACTTT | TRBV10-3 | once | . | TRBJ1-6
CASSQEEGSNTGELFF | TGTGCCAGCAGCCAGGAGGAGGGCAGTAACACCGGGGAGCTGTTTTTT | TRBV14 | . | . | TRBJ2-2
CASSVSSGTSGSYEQYF | TGTGCCAGCAGCGTGAGCTCCGGGACTAGCGGATCCTACGAGCAGTACTTC | TRBV9 | . | TRBD2 | TRBJ2-7
CASSQALGTEYF | TGTGCCAGCAGCCAAGCTCTAGGCACGGAGTACTTC | TRBV14 | . | . | TRBJ2-5
CASSLVALGRGTDTQYF | TGCGCCAGCAGCTTGGTCGCATTGGGCAGAGGGACAGATACGCAGTATTTT | TRBV5-1 | . | . | TRBJ2-3
CASSPGDHYEQYF | TGTGCCAGTAGTCCAGGCGACCACTACGAGCAGTACTTC | TRBV19 | . | . | TRBJ2-7
CASRLAGGPSDTQYF | TGTGCCAGCAGACTAGCGGGAGGGCCATCAGATACGCAGTATTTT | TRBV2 | . | TRBD2 | TRBJ2-3
CASSLDRARVYEQYF | TGTGCCAGCAGTCTGGACAGGGCACGGGTCTACGAGCAGTACTTC | TRBV6-6 | . | TRBD1 | TRBJ2-7
CASSALAGNTDTQYF | TGTGCCAGCAGTGCTCTAGCGGGGAACACAGATACGCAGTATTTT | TRBV2 | . | TRBD2 | TRBJ2-3
CASSVTNQETQYF | TGTGCCAGCAGCGTGACTAACCAAGAGACCCAGTACTTC | TRBV7-6 | few | . | TRBJ2-5
CASSPQGLAGGNEQFF | TGTGCCAGCAGCCCCCAGGGACTAGCGGGGGGGAATGAGCAGTTCTTC | TRBV9 | . | TRBD2 | TRBJ2-1
CASRDRGPTDTQYF | TGTGCCAGCCGTGACAGGGGCCCCACAGATACGCAGTATTTT | TRBV6-1 | . | TRBD1 | TRBJ2-3
CASEGVSDEKLFF | TGTGCCAGCGAGGGCGTGAGCGATGAAAAACTGTTTTTT | TRBV11-3 | once | . | TRBJ1-4
CASSEGLAGRTYEQYF | TGTGCCAGCAGTGAAGGACTAGCGGGGCGGACCTACGAGCAGTACTTC | TRBV2 | . | TRBD2 | TRBJ2-7
CASSGDKGGYTF | TGTGCCAGCAGCGGGGACAAAGGGGGCTACACCTTC | TRBV7-9 | . | . | TRBJ1-2
CASSQGTSGSNEQYF | TGTGCCAGCAGCCAAGGGACTAGCGGGAGTAACGAGCAGTACTTC | TRBV4-2 | once | TRBD2 | TRBJ2-7
CAWSVMGGGYGYTF | TGTGCCTGGAGTGTAATGGGGGGAGGCTATGGCTACACCTTC | TRBV30 | . | . | TRBJ1-2
CASSPGSPPGPYGYTF | TGTGCCAGCAGCCCCGGCTCCCCACCAGGCCCCTATGGCTACACCTTC | TRBV7-2 | . | . | TRBJ1-2
CASSFTASGGALSTGELFF | TGTGCCAGCAGCTTTACGGCTAGCGGGGGGGCTTTATCCACCGGGGAGCTGTTTTTT | TRBV7-3 | . | TRBD2 | TRBJ2-2
CASSFNTNQPQHF | TGCGCCAGCAGCTTCAACACCAATCAGCCCCAGCATTTT | TRBV4-3 | . | . | TRBJ1-5
CASSLAREDNSPLHF | TGCGCCAGCAGCTTGGCGCGGGAAGATAATTCACCCCTCCACTTT | TRBV5-1 | . | . | TRBJ1-6
CASSYGTGIQNTEAFF | TGTGCCAGCAGTTACGGGACAGGAATCCAGAACACTGAAGCTTTCTTT | TRBV6-5 | . | TRBD1 | TRBJ1-1
CASRLNTGVSTEAFF | TGTGCCAGCAGATTAAACACAGGGGTAAGCACTGAAGCTTTCTTT | TRBV7-2 | . | TRBD1 | TRBJ1-1
CASRTIRDNYNEQFF | TGTGCCAGCAGAACAATCCGGGACAACTACAATGAGCAGTTCTTC | TRBV25-1 | . | . | TRBJ2-1
CASSARDRAETQYF | TGTGCCAGCAGCGCTCGGGACAGGGCTGAGACCCAGTACTTC | TRBV5-4 | . | TRBD1 | TRBJ2-5
CASSDWGGYPYNEQFF | TGTGCCAGCAGTGATTGGGGGGGGTACCCCTACAATGAGCAGTTCTTC | TRBV6-1 | . | TRBD2 | TRBJ2-1
CASSLQGNTEAFF | TGTGCCAGCAGCTTACAGGGGAACACTGAAGCTTTCTTT | TRBV7-6 | . | . | TRBJ1-1
CASSQDRLTTGDEQYF | TGTGCCAGCAGCCAAGATAGACTAACCACAGGGGACGAGCAGTACTTC | TRBV7-2 | . | TRBD1 | TRBJ2-7
CASSLGQKSSYEQYF | TGTGCCAGCAGCTTAGGGCAGAAGTCTTCCTACGAGCAGTACTTC | TRBV11-2 | . | . | TRBJ2-7
CASSLRQGATAGYTF | TGTGCCAGCAGCCTCAGACAGGGGGCGACGGCTGGCTACACCTTC | TRBV7-9 | . | TRBD1 | TRBJ1-2
CASSIGTGYNEQFF | TGCGCCAGCAGCATAGGGACAGGGTACAATGAGCAGTTCTTC | TRBV5-1 | . | TRBD1 | TRBJ2-1
CASSPPWRGTEAFF | TGTGCCAGCAGCCCACCTTGGCGGGGGACTGAAGCTTTCTTT | TRBV6-1 | . | . | TRBJ1-1
CATSRGRGGSTDTQYF | TGTGCCACCAGCAGAGGACGGGGGGGGAGCACAGATACGCAGTATTTT | TRBV15 | . | TRBD2 | TRBJ2-3
CASSDFRTDTQYF | TGTGCCAGCAGCGACTTCAGGACAGATACGCAGTATTTT | TRBV9 | . | . | TRBJ2-3
CATGGSDQLFYEQYF | TGTGCCACCGGGGGGTCCGACCAACTTTTCTACGAGCAGTACTTC | TRBV2 | . | TRBD2 | TRBJ2-7
CASSGGGAEAFF | TGTGCCAGCAGTGGAGGAGGGGCTGAAGCTTTCTTT | TRBV9 | medium-sized | . | TRBJ1-1
CASSDLPGQGWYEQYF | TGTGCCAGCAGTGACCTTCCGGGACAGGGTTGGTACGAGCAGTACTTC | TRBV2 | once | TRBD1 | TRBJ2-7
CASSTGQGHGYTF | TGTGCCAGCAGCACGGGACAGGGGCATGGCTACACCTTC | TRBV5-4 | . | TRBD1 | TRBJ1-2
CASSGETEAFF | TGTGCCAGTTCCGGGGAGACTGAAGCTTTCTTT | TRBV18 | . | . | TRBJ1-1
CASSLVVASADTQYF | TGCGCCAGCAGCTTGGTGGTAGCTTCGGCAGATACGCAGTATTTT | TRBV5-1 | . | . | TRBJ2-3
CAWSIIRGYEQYF | TGTGCCTGGAGCATCATTAGGGGCTACGAGCAGTACTTC | TRBV30 | . | . | TRBJ2-7
CASSMRDIGKNIQYF | TGTGCCAGTAGTATGAGGGATATAGGCAAAAACATTCAGTACTTC | TRBV19 | . | . | TRBJ2-4
CASSEWGTGSGNTIYF | TGTGCCAGCAGTGAATGGGGGACAGGGTCGGGAAACACCATATATTTT | TRBV6-1 | . | TRBD1 | TRBJ1-3
CSVRTLYEQYF | TGCAGCGTTCGGACTCTCTACGAGCAGTACTTC | TRBV29-1 | . | . | TRBJ2-7
CASSSGQGANYGYTF | TGTGCCAGCAGCTCCGGACAGGGGGCTAACTATGGCTACACCTTC | TRBV7-9 | . | TRBD1 | TRBJ1-2
CASSQEIQGALYGYTF | TGCGCCAGCAGCCAAGAAATACAGGGGGCCCTCTATGGCTACACCTTC | TRBV4-3 | . | TRBD1 | TRBJ1-2
CASRPRGGLAGLSSYNEQFF | TGTGCCAGTAGGCCTCGGGGGGGGTTAGCGGGTTTGAGCTCCTACAATGAGCAGTTCTTC | TRBV19 | . | TRBD2 | TRBJ2-1
CASSLRGTSGRSYNEQFF | TGTGCCAGCAGCTTACGGGGGACTAGCGGGAGATCCTACAATGAGCAGTTCTTC | TRBV9 | . | TRBD2 | TRBJ2-1
CASTRDRGLAETNTGELFF | TGTGCCAGTACCCGGGACAGGGGCCTAGCGGAGACCAACACCGGGGAGCTGTTTTTT | TRBV19 | . | TRBD1 | TRBJ2-2